This TCR beta chain came from a study of cytomegalovirus exposure and HLA in healthy donors. Study-wide results and limits: Most TCR sequences were rare, but some public TCRs occurred in many donors. The classifier reportedly diagnosed cytomegalovirus status with high sensitivity and specificity.

The germline V gene has CDR1 MRHNA and CDR2 SNTAGT. The length of the CDR3 is 16 residues. V lost 0 bases and J lost 2; bases outside the gene matches: 2. TCRdb's table, derived via immunoSEQ multiplex PCR, lists solely in-frame clones and lacks some. The data hold roughly 100,000 clones, with about 86% observed a single time. The sample holds a few counts of this clone. Its antigen is as yet unknown. The J gene is TRBJ2-3, the V gene TRBV6-4; 10 nucleotides agree with TRBD2. The TCR sequence derives from a young woman in good health and CMV-seropositive. Source material: PBMCs. The DNA for the CDR3 is TGTGCCAGCAGTGACTCTAGCGGGAGGCCCACAGATACGCAGTATTTT. This gives the protein CASSDSSGRPTDTQYF.